Presented here are 10 T cell receptor beta chains from one specimen sequenced in a study of blood T cell repertoires in COVID-19. The repertoire was sequenced with immunoSEQ multiplex PCR; TCRdb's copy has only in-frame clones and lacks some. The sample contains 400,000 to 450,000 clones, over 85% of which appear only once. Source material: peripheral blood. The receptors come from a man younger than 35 with COVID-19, enrolled during active disease.

This chain uses TRBV30 with TRBJ2-7, with a possible D match to TRBD2 (5 bases). The V gene's germline CDR1 is GTSNPN and CDR2 SVGIG (reference sequence). This CDR3 contains 15 residues. V was cut by 1 base and J by 0 bases, with 13 bases left in between. The CDR3: CAWSGEYASSYEQYF. In DNA, the CDR3 is TGTGCCTGGAGTGGGGAGTATGCCAGCTCCTACGAGCAGTACTTC.

The gene calls are TRBV2 and TRBJ1-1; 10 bases fit TRBD1. Germline V gene sequence: CDR1 SNHLY, CDR2 FYNNEI. J lost 3 bases, V lost 0 bases, and 10 bases had no gene match. CDR3 length: 18 residues. This chain's CDR3 is CASSEAAGTGVADTEAFF. In DNA form, the CDR3 reads TGTGCCAGCAGTGAAGCCGCCGGGACAGGGGTAGCGGACACTGAAGCTTTCTTT.

This chain connects TRBV3-1 (or the pseudogene TRBV3-2) to TRBJ1-2; D not resolved. The V gene's germline CDR1 is LGHDT and CDR2 YNNKEL (reference sequence). The CDR3 totals 13 residues. The V and J ends lost 4 bases and 8 bases respectively, with 14 bases between them. The CDR3 bases are TGTGCCAGCAGCCCGAGGCTCTATGGGGGCTACACCTTC. Residues: CASSPRLYGGYTF.

The chain links TRBV5-6 to TRBJ2-7, with D perhaps TRBD1 (6 bases). This CDR3 comprises 16 residues. Deletions cut 4 bases from V and 5 bases from J, with 22 bases between. Per germline, CDR1 SGHDT and CDR2 YYEEEE. The CDR3 region has the DNA TGTGCCAGCAGCAGCTTGTTGGACAGTTTGAGAGACGAGCAGTACTTC. It yields the protein CASSSLLDSLRDEQYF. Full variable domain (rest looked up from reference TRBV5-6 and TRBJ2-7): DAGVTQSPTHLIKTRGQQVTLRCSPKSGHDTVSWYQQALGQGPQFIFQYYEEEERQRGNFPDRFSGHQFPNYSSELNVNALLLGDSALYLCASSSLLDSLRDEQYFGPGTRLTVT.

The V gene is TRBV3-1 (or the pseudogene TRBV3-2), the J gene TRBJ2-1, with TRBD1 matching over 7 bases. V was pared by 0 bases and J by 7 bases, with 3 bases of the junction left unmatched. This CDR3 has 14 amino acids. Germline V gene lookup returns CDR1 LGHDT and CDR2 YNNKEL (reference sequence). The CDR3 reads CASSQEDRQNEQFF. The CDR3 DNA follows: TGTGCCAGCAGCCAAGAGGACAGGCAAAATGAGCAGTTCTTC.

The rearrangement links TRBV2 to TRBJ1-5; D might be TRBD1 (5 bases). Per the germline V gene, CDR1 is SNHLY and CDR2 is FYNNEI. There are 15 residues in the CDR3. Deletions cut 3 bases from V and 11 bases from J, with 20 bases between. The CDR3 here is CASSDGQGDPRTQHF. CDR3 DNA: TGTGCCAGCAGTGATGGGCAGGGCGACCCTCGGACCCAGCATTTT.

The rearrangement uses TRBV19 and TRBJ1-5; 7 bases align to TRBD1. Germline-derived CDR1 and CDR2 are LNHDA and SQIVND (reference sequence). V dropped 5 bases and J dropped 1; count of bases not matched to a gene: 5. The CDR3 spans 15 residues. CDR3 DNA sequence: TGTGCCAGTAGTGTCCTGGACAGGAGCAATCAGCCCCAGCATTTT. Its protein product is CASSVLDRSNQPQHF.

This clone has only one observation. The chain recombines TRBV7-6 with TRBJ2-1; D ambiguous. The V gene's germline CDR1 is SGHVS and CDR2 FNYEAQ. Trimming took 6 bases from V and 6 from J, leaving 18 bases between them. CDR3 size: 15 residues. The DNA of the CDR3 is TGTGCCAGCAGTCTGCTTAATCAGGCGAGCAATGAGCAGTTCTTC. Translation: CASSLLNQASNEQFF.

This sequence joins TRBV29-1 and TRBJ2-5, with a possible D match to TRBD2 (6 bases). Germline V gene lookup returns CDR1 SQVTM and CDR2 ANQGSEA. The CDR3 runs 12 residues. V gave up 4 bases and J gave up 4 bases, with 10 bases separating them. The chain's CDR3 is CSVGGLGETQYF. CDR3 coding DNA: TGCAGCGTTGGGGGACTGGGAGAGACCCAGTACTTC. Drawing the rest from reference TRBV29-1 and TRBJ2-5, the complete variable domain is SAVISQKPSRDICQRGTSLTIQCQVDSQVTMMFWYRQQPGQSLTLIATANQGSEATYESGFVIDKFPISRPNLTFSTLTVSNMSPEDSSIYLCSVGGLGETQYFGPGTRLLVL.

The gene calls are TRBV7-8 and TRBJ1-1; possibly TRBD1 for D (5 bases). V was pared by 0 bases and J by 7 bases, with 9 bases between. The CDR3 consists of 13 residues. Germline V gene lookup returns CDR1 SGHVS and CDR2 FQNEAQ. The CDR3 here is CASSLARGGEAFF. DNA of the CDR3: TGTGCCAGCAGCTTAGCCCGGGGGGGTGAAGCTTTCTTT.